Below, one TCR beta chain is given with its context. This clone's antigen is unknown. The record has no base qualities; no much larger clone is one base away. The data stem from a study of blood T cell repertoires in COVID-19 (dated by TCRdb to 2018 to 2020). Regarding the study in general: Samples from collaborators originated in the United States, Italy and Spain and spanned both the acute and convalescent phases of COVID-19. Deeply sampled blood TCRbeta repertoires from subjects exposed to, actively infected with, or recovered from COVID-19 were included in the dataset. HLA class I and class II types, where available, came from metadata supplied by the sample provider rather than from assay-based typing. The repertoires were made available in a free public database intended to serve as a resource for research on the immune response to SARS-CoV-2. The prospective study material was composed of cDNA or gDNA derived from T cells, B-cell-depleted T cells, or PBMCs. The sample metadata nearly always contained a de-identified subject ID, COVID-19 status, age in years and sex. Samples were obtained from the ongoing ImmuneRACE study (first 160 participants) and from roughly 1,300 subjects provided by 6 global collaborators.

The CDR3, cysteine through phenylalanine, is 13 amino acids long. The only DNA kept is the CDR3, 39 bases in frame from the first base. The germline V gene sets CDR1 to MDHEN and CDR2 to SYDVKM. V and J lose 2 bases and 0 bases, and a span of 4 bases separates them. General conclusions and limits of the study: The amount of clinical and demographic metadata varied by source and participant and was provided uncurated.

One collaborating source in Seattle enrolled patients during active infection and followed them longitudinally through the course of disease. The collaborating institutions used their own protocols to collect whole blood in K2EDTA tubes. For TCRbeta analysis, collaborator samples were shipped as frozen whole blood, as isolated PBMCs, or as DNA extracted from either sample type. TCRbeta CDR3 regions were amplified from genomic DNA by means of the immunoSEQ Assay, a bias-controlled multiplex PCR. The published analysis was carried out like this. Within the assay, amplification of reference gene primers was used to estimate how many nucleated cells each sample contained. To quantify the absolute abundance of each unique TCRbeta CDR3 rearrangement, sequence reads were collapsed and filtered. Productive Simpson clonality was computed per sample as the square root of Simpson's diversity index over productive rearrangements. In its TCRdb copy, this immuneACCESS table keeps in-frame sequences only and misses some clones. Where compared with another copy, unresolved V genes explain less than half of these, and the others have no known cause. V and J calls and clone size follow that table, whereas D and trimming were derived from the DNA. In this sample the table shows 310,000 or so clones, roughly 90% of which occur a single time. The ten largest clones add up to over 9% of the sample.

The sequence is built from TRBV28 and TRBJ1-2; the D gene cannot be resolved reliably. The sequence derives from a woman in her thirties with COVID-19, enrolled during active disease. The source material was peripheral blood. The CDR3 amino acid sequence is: CASSLAANYGYTF. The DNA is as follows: TGTGCCAGCAGTTTAGCAGCTAACTATGGCTACACCTTC.